This TCR beta chain was recovered during a study of PD-L1 blockade in urothelial cancer. Overall study context: At some point between 2012 and 2014 therapy began: atezolizumab 1,200 mg intravenously every 3 weeks.

The protocol was immunoSEQ multiplex PCR, while the TCRdb copy is restricted to in-frame clones and leaves out a portion. Of 50,000 or so clones listed, 75% to 90% were seen once; the top ten hold about 5.6%. The V segment lost 0 bases and the J segment 1 base; nucleotides outside the gene matches: 10. The germline V gene encodes CDR1 SEHNR and CDR2 FQNEAQ (reference sequence). There are 18 residues in the CDR3. This clone was picked up one time. V gene TRBV7-9 combines with J gene TRBJ2-3, with TRBD2 identical over 7 bases. The starting material was PBMCs, obtained around atezolizumab (anti-PD-L1) treatment. This receptor was taken from a man aged 40-49 years with urothelial cancer. CDR3 sequence: CASSLANWWEGRTDTQYF. The CDR3 coding sequence is TGTGCCAGCAGCTTAGCGAATTGGTGGGAGGGCCGCACAGATACGCAGTATTTT.